This TCR beta chain was retrieved from a study of shared clonotypes between healthy human individuals. The healthy adult donors were HIV-negative and reported no recent acute infections or vaccinations. The junction had 5 bases not matched to a gene; V was cut back by 4 bases and J by 7 bases. The CDR3 sequence is 13 residues long. Germline CDR1 SGHTS, CDR2 YDEGEE. Genomic DNA from each subset was divided evenly over several immunoSEQ plates. Replicate PCRs from sorted subsets contained around 200 ng DNA, which is approximately 30,000 T cell genomes. The repertoire was sequenced with immunoSEQ multiplex PCR; TCRdb's copy has only in-frame clones and lacks some. This table has about 2.4 million clones, 90% to 95% appearing once.

The receptor's source is a man between 18 and 29 years old in good health. Some clones in this sample may be carry-over from other donors' samples. Specimen: naive CD4+ T cells from PBMCs. The subset here: CD45RA+ positively selected. The V call is TRBV5-8, the J call TRBJ1-1; TRBD1 matches 9 bases. The CDR3 here is CASSDRDRDEAFF. The CDR3 DNA follows: TGTGCCAGCAGCGATAGGGACAGGGATGAAGCTTTCTTT.